This T cell receptor (beta chain) was captured in a study of blood T cell repertoires in COVID-19. About the research overall: T cells, B-cell-depleted T cells, or PBMCs provided the cDNA or gDNA that served as material.

Authors' methods: Reference gene primer amplification in the assay estimated nucleated cell counts. The data were produced by immunoSEQ multiplex PCR, yet TCRdb's version contains in-frame clones alone and is incomplete. The V and J calls and the clone size are those of that table, but D and trimming were determined from the DNA. The sample lists more than 7,500 clones, 86% occurring once. V lost 5 bases to trimming and J lost 0 bases, with 13 bases between them. CDR1 MNHEY and CDR2 SVGAGI come from the germline V gene. The CDR3 is 15 residues long. The TCR was taken from a human donor with active COVID-19. The donor label of this sample is uncertain. V gene TRBV6-5 combines with J gene TRBJ1-2; D is unresolved. What was sequenced was peripheral blood. This CDR3 is CASSNARLANYGYTF. The CDR3 coding sequence is TGTGCCAGCAGTAACGCCCGGTTAGCTAACTATGGCTACACCTTC.